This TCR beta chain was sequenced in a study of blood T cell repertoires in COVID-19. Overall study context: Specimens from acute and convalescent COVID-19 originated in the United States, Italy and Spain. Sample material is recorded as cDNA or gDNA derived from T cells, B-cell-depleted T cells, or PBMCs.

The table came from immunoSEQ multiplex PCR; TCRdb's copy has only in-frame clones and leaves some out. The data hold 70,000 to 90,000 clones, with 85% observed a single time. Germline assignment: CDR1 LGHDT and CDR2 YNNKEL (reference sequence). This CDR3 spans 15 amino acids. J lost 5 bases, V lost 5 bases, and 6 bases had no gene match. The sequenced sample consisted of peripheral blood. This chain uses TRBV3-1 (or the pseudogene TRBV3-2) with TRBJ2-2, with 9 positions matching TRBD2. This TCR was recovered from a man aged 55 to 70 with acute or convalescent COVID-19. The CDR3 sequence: CASSSRGLATGELFF. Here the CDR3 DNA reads TGTGCCAGCAGCTCTCGGGGACTAGCAACCGGGGAGCTGTTTTTT.